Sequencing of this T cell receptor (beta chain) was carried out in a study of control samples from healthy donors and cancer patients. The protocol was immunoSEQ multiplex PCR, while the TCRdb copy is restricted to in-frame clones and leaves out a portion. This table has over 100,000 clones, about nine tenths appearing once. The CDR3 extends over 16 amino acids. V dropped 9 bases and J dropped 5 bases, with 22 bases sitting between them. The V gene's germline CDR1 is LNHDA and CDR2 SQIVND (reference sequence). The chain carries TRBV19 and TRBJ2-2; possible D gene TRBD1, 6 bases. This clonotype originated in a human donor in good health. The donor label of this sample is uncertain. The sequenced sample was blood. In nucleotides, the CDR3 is TGTGCCAGCGCCCCGACATTTTTACAGGGAACCGGGGAGCTGTTTTTT. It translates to CASAPTFLQGTGELFF.